This T cell receptor (beta chain) was sequenced in a study of blood T cell repertoires in COVID-19. From germline, CDR1 is SGHRS and CDR2 YFSETQ. The CDR3 spans 15 residues. The trim removed 4 bases at V and 2 bases at J, leaving 5 bases unmatched. The authors' processing: Counts of nucleated cells, estimated from reference gene primer amplification, were obtained. Sequencing used immunoSEQ multiplex PCR; TCRdb keeps in-frame clones, though not all of them. That table furnishes V, J and clone size, whereas the DNA furnished D and trimming. The table includes some 76,000 clones, more than 85% detected once.

This chain links TRBV5-1 with TRBJ2-1, with 8 bases that match TRBD1. Sequenced material: peripheral blood. The sequence derives from a man between 60 and 75 years old with acute or convalescent COVID-19. The CDR3 spells CASSPGQGAYNEQFF. The CDR3 coding sequence is TGCGCCAGCAGCCCAGGACAGGGCGCCTACAATGAGCAGTTCTTC.